This T cell receptor (beta chain) was profiled in a study of blood T cells in healthy people across ages. Every donor contributed about 10 milliliters of peripheral blood by blood draw. The CDR3 is 13 amino acids. Germline V CDR1 and CDR2: DFQATT, SNEGSKA (reference sequence). Combining a sample-barcoded 5' primer with a J-beta primer mix, a second PCR ran for roughly 7 to 11 cycles. MiXCR was run by TCRdb on the 5' RACE reads, yielding one entry per CDR3 protein. The sample holds over 1,500,000 distinct CDR3 sequences; around 42% are singletons and the top ten take about 23%. General study findings and limits: Per-million-T-cell TCR beta diversity fell roughly linearly with age.

Comments on this clonotype: The antigen remains unidentified. The junction does not match germline at one end; this may be a read error.

The TCR was taken from a human donor in good health. The sample consisted of blood. The chain links TRBV20-1 to TRBJ2-6; weak D call: TRBD1 (5 bases). CDR3 coding DNA: TGCAGTGTGCAAGGGGCTGGGGCCAACGTCCGGACTTTC. Translated, it gives CSVQGAGANVRTF.